The present TCR beta chain was sequenced within a study of radiotherapy plus CTLA-4 blockade in lung cancer. Study-wide background: Objective responses were observed in about 17% of patients, and disease control was achieved by 31%.

A note on this clone: Its antigen is as yet unknown.

CDR3 length: 15 amino acids. Germline values: CDR1 SEHNR, CDR2 FQNEAQ (reference sequence). The V segment lost 1 base and the J segment 1 base; nucleotides outside the gene matches: 2. Focal radiation and CTLA-4 blockade (ipilimumab) were tested in chemo-refractory metastatic non-small-cell lung cancer patients. Produced via immunoSEQ multiplex PCR; TCRdb's table is partial and in-frame only. The sample includes around 44,000 clones, roughly 90% of them seen just once. Study-level results: Radiotherapy with ipilimumab was followed by blood expansion of tumor-derived clones. Reported findings show early blood T cell clone dynamics, with interferon-beta, best predicted response.

The chain is built from TRBV7-9 and TRBJ2-7; the match to TRBD1 covers 9 bases. The origin of this receptor is a human donor with non-small cell lung cancer that progressed on radiotherapy plus ipilimumab. Some clones in this sample may be carry-over from other donors' samples. The specimen comprised peripheral blood, sampled from a patient treated with radiotherapy plus ipilimumab. CDR3 sequence (DNA): TGTGCCAGCAGCTTAGGGACAGGGGCTTCCTACGAGCAGTACTTC. Translation gives CASSLGTGASYEQYF.